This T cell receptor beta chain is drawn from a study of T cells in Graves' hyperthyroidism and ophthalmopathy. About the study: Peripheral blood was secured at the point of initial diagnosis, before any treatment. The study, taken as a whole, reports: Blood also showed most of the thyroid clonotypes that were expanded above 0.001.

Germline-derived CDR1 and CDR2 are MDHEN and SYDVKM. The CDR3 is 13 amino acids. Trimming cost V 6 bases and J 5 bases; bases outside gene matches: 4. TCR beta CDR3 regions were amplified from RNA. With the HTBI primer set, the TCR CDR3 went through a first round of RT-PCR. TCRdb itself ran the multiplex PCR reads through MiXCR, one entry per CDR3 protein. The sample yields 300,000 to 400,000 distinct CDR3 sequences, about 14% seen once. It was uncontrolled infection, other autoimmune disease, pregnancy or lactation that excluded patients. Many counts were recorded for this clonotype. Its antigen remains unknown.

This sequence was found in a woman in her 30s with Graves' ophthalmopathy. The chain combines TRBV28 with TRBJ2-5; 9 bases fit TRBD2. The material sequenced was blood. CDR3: CASRRGGWETQYF. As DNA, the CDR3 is TGTGCCAGCAGGCGGGGGGGCTGGGAGACCCAGTACTTC.